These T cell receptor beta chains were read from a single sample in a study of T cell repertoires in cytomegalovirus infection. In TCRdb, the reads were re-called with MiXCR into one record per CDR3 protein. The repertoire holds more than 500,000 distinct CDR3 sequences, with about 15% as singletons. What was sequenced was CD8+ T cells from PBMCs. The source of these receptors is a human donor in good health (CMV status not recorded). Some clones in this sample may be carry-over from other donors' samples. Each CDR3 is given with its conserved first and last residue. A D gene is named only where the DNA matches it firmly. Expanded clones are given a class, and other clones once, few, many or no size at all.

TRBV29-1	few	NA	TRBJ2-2	TGCAGCGTTGTAGGGAACACCGGGGAGCTGTTTTTT	CSVVGNTGELFF
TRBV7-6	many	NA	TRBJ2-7	TGTGCCAGCAGCTTAGAGGTGACAGACTCCTACGAGCAGTACTTC	CASSLEVTDSYEQYF
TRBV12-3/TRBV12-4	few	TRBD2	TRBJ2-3	TGTGCCAGCAGTTTGGGACTAGTCGGGACGCAGTATTTT	CASSLGLVGTQYF
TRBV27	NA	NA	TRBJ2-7	TGTGCCAGCAGTTTAAGGCAGGGTGTCAACGAGCAGTACTTC	CASSLRQGVNEQYF
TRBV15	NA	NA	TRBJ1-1	TGTGCCACCAGCAGTTCCGGGGCCACTGAAGCTTTCTTT	CATSSSGATEAFF
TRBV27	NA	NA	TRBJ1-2	TGTGCCAGCAGTATCCGGGGGGGCGGCTATGGCTACACCTTC	CASSIRGGGYGYTF
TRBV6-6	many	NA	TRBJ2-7	TGTGCCAGCAGTTCTCCCGGGGCCTCGGGGCGGGAGCAGTACTTC	CASSSPGASGREQYF
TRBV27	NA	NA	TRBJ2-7	TGTGCCAGCAGTTTATTCGGCTACGCCGAGCAGTACTTC	CASSLFGYAEQYF
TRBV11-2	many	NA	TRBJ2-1	TGTGCCAGCAGCGGGCGGGACTCGAGCTCCTACAATGAGCAGTTCTTC	CASSGRDSSSYNEQFF
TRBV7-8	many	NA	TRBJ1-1	TGTGCCAGCAGCTTAGCGGACGAGGGTTGGACTGAAGCTTTCTTT	CASSLADEGWTEAFF
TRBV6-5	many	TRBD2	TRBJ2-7	TGTGCCAGCAGTCCCGGACTAGCGGGAGTCGAGCAGTACTTC	CASSPGLAGVEQYF
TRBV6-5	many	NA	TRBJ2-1	TGTGCCAGCAGCGCTTTGTACGATGAGCAGTTCTTC	CASSALYDEQFF
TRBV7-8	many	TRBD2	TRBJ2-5	TGTGCCAGCAGCTTCACCCGAGCTAGCGGAATAATGAAAGAGACCCAGTACTTC	CASSFTRASGIMKETQYF
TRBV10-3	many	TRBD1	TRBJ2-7	TGTGCCATCAGCGGGACAGGGGGCGAGACGAGAGTCTACGAGCAGTACTTC	CAISGTGGETRVYEQYF
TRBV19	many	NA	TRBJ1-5	TGTGCCAGTAGGAGGACAGTGAGCAATCAGCCCCAGCATTTT	CASRRTVSNQPQHF
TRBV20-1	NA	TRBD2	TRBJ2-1	TGCAGTGCTAGAGATAGGGAGGGCCAAATTTATGAGCAGTTCTTC	CSARDREGQIYEQFF
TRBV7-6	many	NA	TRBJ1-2	TGTGCCAGCAGCTCAAGTCCAGGAGCTAACTATGGCTACACCTTC	CASSSSPGANYGYTF
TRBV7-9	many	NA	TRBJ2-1	TGTGCCAGCAGCTTAGGACAGGTGAGGGGTGAGCAGTTCTTC	CASSLGQVRGEQFF
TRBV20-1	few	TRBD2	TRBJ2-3	TGCAGTGCTAGAGCTACTAGCGGGAGGTCATATACGCAGTATTTT	CSARATSGRSYTQYF
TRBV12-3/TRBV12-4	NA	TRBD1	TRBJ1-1	TGTGCCAGCAGTTTAAGACAGGGTGGCGATGAAGCTTTCTTT	CASSLRQGGDEAFF
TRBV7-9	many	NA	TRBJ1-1	TGTGCCAGCAGCCTTCGTTCAGACACTGAAGCTTTCTTT	CASSLRSDTEAFF
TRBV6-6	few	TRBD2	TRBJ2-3	TGTGCCAGCAGACAAGCGGGAGAGGGCCAGTATTTT	CASRQAGEGQYF
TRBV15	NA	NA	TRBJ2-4	TGTGCCACTCGGAGGGGGGTCTTAGCCAAAAACATTCAGTACTTC	CATRRGVLAKNIQYF
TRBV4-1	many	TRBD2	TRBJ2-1	TGCGCCAGCAGCCAAGGTCTTGCAGTCGGGGGGAGCTCCTACAATGAGCAGTTCTTC	CASSQGLAVGGSSYNEQFF
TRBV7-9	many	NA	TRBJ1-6	TGTGCCAGCAGCCCCAGACAGGACTATAATTCACCCCTCCACTTT	CASSPRQDYNSPLHF
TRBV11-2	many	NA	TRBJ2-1	TGTGCCAGCAGCTTAGAGGGAACACTAGGGGCGGTTGGGGAGCAGTTCTTC	CASSLEGTLGAVGEQFF
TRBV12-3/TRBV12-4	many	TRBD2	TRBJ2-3	TGTGCCAGCAGTCAGTGGGGTAGCGGGGGGGGGACAGATACGCAGTATTTT	CASSQWGSGGGTDTQYF
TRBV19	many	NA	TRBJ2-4	TGTGCCAGCACCGGGCCAAAAAACATTCAGTACTTC	CASTGPKNIQYF
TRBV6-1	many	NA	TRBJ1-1	TGTGCCAGCAGTGACAGGGGACACACTGAAGCTTTCTTT	CASSDRGHTEAFF
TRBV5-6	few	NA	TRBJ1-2	TGTGCCAGCAGCCAAACCCGGCGGTGGTATGGCTACACCTTC	CASSQTRRWYGYTF
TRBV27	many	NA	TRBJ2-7	TGTGCCAGCAGTCCGCCTCGCGGGGTCACCCCCTACGAGCAGTACTTC	CASSPPRGVTPYEQYF
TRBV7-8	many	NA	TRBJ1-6	TGTGCCAGCAGCTTTAGAGAGGGAGGTAGTGATTCACCCCTCCACTTT	CASSFREGGSDSPLHF
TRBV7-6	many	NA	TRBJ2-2	TGTGCCAGCAGCACCAGGACGGGAGAGTACACCGGGGAGCTGTTTTTT	CASSTRTGEYTGELFF
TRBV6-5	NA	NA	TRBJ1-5	TGTGCCAGCACCCAGCAATCTTCTAGCAATCAGCCCCAGCATTTT	CASTQQSSSNQPQHF
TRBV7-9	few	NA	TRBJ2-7	TGTGCCAGCAGCTTAGAACGGCGGGGGAGGGGGCACGAGCAGTACTTC	CASSLERRGRGHEQYF
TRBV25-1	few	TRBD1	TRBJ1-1	TGTGCCAGCAGTGTGGGACAGCGGAAGACTGAAGCTTTCTTT	CASSVGQRKTEAFF
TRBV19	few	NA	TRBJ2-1	TGTGCCAGTAGTAGACAGAACTACAATGAGCAGTTCTTC	CASSRQNYNEQFF
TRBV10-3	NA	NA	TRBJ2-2	TGTGCCATCCGAACCGGGACGGCGCAGGGACCGAACACCGGGGAGCTGTTTTTT	CAIRTGTAQGPNTGELFF
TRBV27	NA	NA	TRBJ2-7	TGTGCCAGCCGGGGGAGGAGCTATCCTTTCTACGAGCAGTACTTC	CASRGRSYPFYEQYF
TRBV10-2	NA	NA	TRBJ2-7	TGCGCCAGTGGTATGGGGGGCCCCCGGCAGCAGTACTTC	CASGMGGPRQQYF
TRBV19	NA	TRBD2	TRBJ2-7	TGTGCCAGTAGCAACCTAGCGGGGGGCCTCCACGAGCAGTACTTC	CASSNLAGGLHEQYF
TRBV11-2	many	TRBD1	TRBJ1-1	TGTGCCAGCAGCGTATCCGGGACAGAGAACACTGAAGCTTTCTTT	CASSVSGTENTEAFF
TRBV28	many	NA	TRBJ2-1	TGTGCCATAAGTGGGGGCCGGAGTCCCAATGAGCAGTTCTTC	CAISGGRSPNEQFF
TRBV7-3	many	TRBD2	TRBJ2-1	TGTGCCAGCAGCCTGGACTCTTCGGGAGGCCACAATGAGCAGTTCTTC	CASSLDSSGGHNEQFF
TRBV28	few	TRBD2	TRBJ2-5	TGTGCCAGCAGTCCCCTGACTAGCGCACAAGAGACCCAGTACTTC	CASSPLTSAQETQYF
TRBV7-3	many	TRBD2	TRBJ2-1	TGTGCCAGCAGCCTAGGACTAGCGGGAGGGAGTGGAACCTACAATGAGCAGTTCTTC	CASSLGLAGGSGTYNEQFF